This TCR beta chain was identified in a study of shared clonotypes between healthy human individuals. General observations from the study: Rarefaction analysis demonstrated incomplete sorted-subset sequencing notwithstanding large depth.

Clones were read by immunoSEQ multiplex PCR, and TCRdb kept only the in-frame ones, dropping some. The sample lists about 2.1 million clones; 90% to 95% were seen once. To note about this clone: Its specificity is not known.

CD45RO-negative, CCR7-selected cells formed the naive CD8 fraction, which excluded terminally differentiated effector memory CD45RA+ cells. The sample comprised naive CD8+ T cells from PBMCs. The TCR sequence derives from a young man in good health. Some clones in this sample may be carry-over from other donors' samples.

The CDR3 spells CASSQNDRVALVDYGYTF. The CDR3 nucleotides read TGCGCCAGCAGCCAAAACGACAGGGTTGCTTTAGTCGACTATGGCTACACCTTC. V and J are TRBV4-1 and TRBJ1-2; 7 nucleotides match TRBD1. The junction had 15 bases not matched to a gene; V was cut back by 2 bases and J by 3 bases. Per germline, CDR1 MGHRA and CDR2 YSYEKL. The CDR3 totals 18 residues.